Given below is one T cell receptor (beta chain) in context. The sample originates from a study of blood T cell repertoires in COVID-19. Study-level information: Whether acute or convalescent, the COVID-19 samples came from the United States, Italy and Spain.

Assignments of participants to cohorts depended upon their own reported clinical history. For recovered donors of Cohort 3, there were two negative PCRs, clearance, or symptom resolution. Germline V gene data show CDR1 as SGHTA and CDR2 as FQGNSA. The CDR3 is made up of 15 amino acids. Trimming took 4 bases from V and 2 from J, leaving 13 bases between them. Assay: immunoSEQ multiplex PCR; the TCRdb copy retains only in-frame clones and omits some. The table records fewer than 200,000 clones, under 90% of them present only once. This clonotype originated in a middle-aged man who had recovered from COVID-19. The chain carries TRBV7-2 and TRBJ2-3; weak D call: TRBD2 (5 bases). The sequencing input was PBMCs or T cells enriched from blood (not recorded which). CDR3 in DNA: TGTGCCAGCAGCTGGAGAGGAGGATTCACAGATACGCAGTATTTT. Its protein product is CASSWRGGFTDTQYF.